This T cell receptor (beta chain) was sequenced for a study of T cell responses to AZD1222 COVID-19 vaccine. Turning to the study itself: Whether given at about 4 or about 12 weeks, second doses were pooled.

Turning to this clone: Its antigen is currently unknown.

Only in-frame clones appear in the TCRdb table, and some are missing; sequencing was by immunoSEQ multiplex PCR. Of 120,000 or so clones in the sample, 80% to 90% were seen once. The CDR3 is 14 residues long. V dropped 4 bases and J dropped 4 bases, with 13 bases sitting between them. Germline V lookup: CDR1 SQVTM, CDR2 ANQGSEA. Overall study findings and caveats: Mostly white British, mostly female donors; authors suggested clonal diversity may be underestimated. At study baseline, merely five or six AZD1222 recipients were seropositive. Spike-specific TCR breadth and depth grew following two AZD1222 doses.

This clonotype was obtained from an adult in good health. This sequence joins TRBV29-1 and TRBJ1-4, with a possible D match to TRBD1 (6 bases). The specimen was peripheral blood, collected on day 0 of AZD1222 vaccination. The CDR3 nucleotides are TGCAGCGTTGGGGGACACGGAAATAATGAAAAACTGTTTTTT. Translation: CSVGGHGNNEKLFF.